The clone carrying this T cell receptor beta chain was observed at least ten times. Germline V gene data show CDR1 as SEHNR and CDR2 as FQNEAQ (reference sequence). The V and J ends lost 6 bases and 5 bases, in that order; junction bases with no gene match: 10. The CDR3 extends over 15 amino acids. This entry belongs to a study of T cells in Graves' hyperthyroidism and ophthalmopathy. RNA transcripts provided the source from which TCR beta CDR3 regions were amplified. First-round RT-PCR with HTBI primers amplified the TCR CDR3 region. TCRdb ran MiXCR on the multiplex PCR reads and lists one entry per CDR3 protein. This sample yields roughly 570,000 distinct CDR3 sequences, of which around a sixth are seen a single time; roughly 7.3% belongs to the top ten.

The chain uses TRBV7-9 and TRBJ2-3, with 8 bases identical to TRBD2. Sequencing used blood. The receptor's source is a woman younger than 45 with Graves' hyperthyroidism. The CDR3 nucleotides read TGTGCCAGCAGTCAGAGCGGGAGTGCAGGAGATACGCAGTATTTT. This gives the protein CASSQSGSAGDTQYF.